Each of the 3 T cell receptor beta chains below was sequenced from the same sample in a study of OX40 agonist ivuxolimab in advanced cancers. Generated by immunoSEQ multiplex PCR, the TCRdb table keeps only in-frame clones and is missing some. The repertoire holds about 46,000 clones, 91% seen once, with roughly 4.9% in the top ten. This sample comprised CD4+ or CD8+ T cells sorted from blood, obtained in a trial of the OX40 agonist ivuxolimab. The source of these receptors is an adult with an advanced solid tumor such as melanoma, head and neck, liver or kidney cancer.

The chain recombines TRBV25-1 with TRBJ1-4, with no clear D. Trimming cost V 2 bases and J 8 bases, with 9 bases left between them. The germline CDR1 and CDR2 sequences are MGHDK and SYGVNS. The CDR3 runs 13 residues. CDR3 nucleotides: TGTGCCAGCAGTGAACCCTACCGAGAAAAACTGTTTTTT. It translates to CASSEPYREKLFF.

The rearrangement joins TRBV2 to TRBJ1-1; D remains ambiguous. In germline, CDR1 is SNHLY, CDR2 FYNNEI. V was pared by 7 bases and J by 0 bases, with 12 bases between. The CDR3 covers 14 residues. In DNA, the CDR3 is TGTGCCAGCATTTTCGGGCGGATGAACACTGAAGCTTTCTTT. This translates into CASIFGRMNTEAFF.

V and J are TRBV27 and TRBJ2-5; TRBD2 matches 7 bases. CDR1 is MNHEY, CDR2 SMNVEV, per germline (reference sequence). The V gene end was trimmed by 10 bases and the J gene end by 8 bases; junction bases not matched to a gene: 10. The CDR3 has 12 amino acids. CDR3 region: CATREAGATQYF. In nucleotides, the CDR3 is TGTGCCACTCGCGAGGCGGGAGCAACCCAGTACTTC.